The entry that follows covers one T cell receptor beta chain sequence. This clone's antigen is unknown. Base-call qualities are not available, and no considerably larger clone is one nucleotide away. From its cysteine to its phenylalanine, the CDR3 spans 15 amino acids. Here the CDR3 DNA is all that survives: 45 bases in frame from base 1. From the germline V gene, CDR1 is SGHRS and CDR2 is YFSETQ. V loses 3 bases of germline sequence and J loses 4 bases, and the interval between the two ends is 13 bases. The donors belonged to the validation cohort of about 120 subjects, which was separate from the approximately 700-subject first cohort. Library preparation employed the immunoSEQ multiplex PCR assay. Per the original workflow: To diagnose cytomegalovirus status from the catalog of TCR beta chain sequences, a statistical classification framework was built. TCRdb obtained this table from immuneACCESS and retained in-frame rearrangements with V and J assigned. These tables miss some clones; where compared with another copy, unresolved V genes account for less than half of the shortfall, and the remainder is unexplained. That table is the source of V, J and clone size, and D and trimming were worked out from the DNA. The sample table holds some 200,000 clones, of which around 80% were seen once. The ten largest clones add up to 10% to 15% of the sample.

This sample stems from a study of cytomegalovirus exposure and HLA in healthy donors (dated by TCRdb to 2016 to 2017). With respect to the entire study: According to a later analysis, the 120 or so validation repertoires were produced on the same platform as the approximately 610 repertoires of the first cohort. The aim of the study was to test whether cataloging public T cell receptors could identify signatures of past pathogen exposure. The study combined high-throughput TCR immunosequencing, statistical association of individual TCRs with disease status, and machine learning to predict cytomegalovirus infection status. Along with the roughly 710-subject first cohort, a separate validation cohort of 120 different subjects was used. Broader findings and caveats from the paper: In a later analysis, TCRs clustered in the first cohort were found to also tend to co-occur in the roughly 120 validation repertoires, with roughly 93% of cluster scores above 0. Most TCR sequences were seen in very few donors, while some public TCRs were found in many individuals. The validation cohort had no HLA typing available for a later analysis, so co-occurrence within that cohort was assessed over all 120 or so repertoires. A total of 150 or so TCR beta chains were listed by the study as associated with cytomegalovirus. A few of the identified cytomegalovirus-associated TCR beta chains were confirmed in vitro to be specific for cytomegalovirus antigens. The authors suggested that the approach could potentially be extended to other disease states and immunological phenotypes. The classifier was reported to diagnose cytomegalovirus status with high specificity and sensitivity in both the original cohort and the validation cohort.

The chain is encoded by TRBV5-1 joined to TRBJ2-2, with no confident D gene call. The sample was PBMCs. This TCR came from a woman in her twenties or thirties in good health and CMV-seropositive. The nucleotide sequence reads TGCGCCAGCAGCTCTGCACCCCGAGGCACCGGGGAGCTGTTTTTT. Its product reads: CASSSAPRGTGELFF.